What follows are 19 T cell receptor beta chains derived from one specimen sequenced in a study of T-cell memory formation after mild COVID-19. Using its own MiXCR run on the 5' RACE reads, TCRdb lists one record per CDR3 protein. The sample includes fewer than 500,000 distinct CDR3 sequences, around a quarter of them seen just once. Material: PBMCs or a T cell subset sorted from them (not recorded which). The receptors come from an adult woman who had mild COVID-19 (a few samples of this study predate the infection). Cell type and time point are not known.

V gene TRBV24-1 combines with J gene TRBJ1-5, with 10 bases that match TRBD1. Unmatched junction bases numbered 2, after V lost 3 bases and J lost 7 bases. The CDR3 has 14 residues. Germline CDR1 and CDR2: KGHDR and SFDVKD. CDR3 coding DNA: TGTGCCACCAGTGATGGGGGACAGGGGCAGCCCCAGCATTTT. Amino acids: CATSDGGQGQPQHF.

The rearrangement joins TRBV20-1 to TRBJ2-7; 8 bases agree with TRBD2. The trim removed 6 bases at V and 1 base at J, leaving 8 bases unmatched. CDR1 DFQATT and CDR2 SNEGSKA come from the germline V gene (reference sequence). CDR3 size: 14 residues. CDR3 region: CSATGLAVSYEQYF. The CDR3 DNA reads TGCAGTGCCACTGGACTAGCCGTATCCTACGAGCAGTACTTC.

This chain links TRBV5-5 with TRBJ2-3; D may correspond to TRBD1 or TRBD2 (6 bases each). Trimming cost V 4 bases and J 5 bases, with 11 bases left between them. This CDR3 has 13 amino acids. Germline V gene lookup returns CDR1 SGHKS and CDR2 YYEKEE (reference sequence). The CDR3 DNA sequence: TGTGCCAGCAGCCTGGAGGGGGTAGATACGCAGTATTTT. It encodes CASSLEGVDTQYF.

This clonotype was found a few times. J is TRBJ1-5 and V is TRBV6-2 or TRBV6-3; the D gene is possibly TRBD1 (6 bases). The ends were cut back, 4 bases at V and 1 base at J, with 14 bases in the middle. The germline V gene encodes CDR1 MNHEY and CDR2 SVGEGT. CDR3 length equals 16 residues. As DNA, the CDR3 is TGTGCCAGCAGTTCCAATACAGGGAAGAGCAATCAGCCCCAGCATTTT. Translated, it gives CASSSNTGKSNQPQHF.

This sequence joins TRBV24-1 and TRBJ2-7; D may match TRBD1 or TRBD2 (5 bases each). Trimming pared 4 bases from V and 6 bases from J, leaving 15 bases between. The CDR3 spans 14 residues. In germline, CDR1 is KGHDR, CDR2 SFDVKD. The CDR3 nucleotides are TGTGCCACCAGTGACCCACTCCGGGGCGGCGAGCAGTACTTC. Encoded protein: CATSDPLRGGEQYF.

This clonotype occurred a few times. The chain couples TRBV12-3 or TRBV12-4 to TRBJ1-2; D possibly corresponds to TRBD1 (6 bases). V lost 6 bases to trimming and J lost 5 bases, with 13 bases between them. CDR3 length: 13 residues. The CDR3 is CASSPPGEYGYTF. The CDR3 coding sequence is TGTGCCAGCAGCCCCCCAGGGGAGTATGGCTACACCTTC.

V is TRBV7-2 and J is TRBJ2-3; the D is unclear. V was clipped by 3 bases and J by 7 bases, with 8 bases between them. The CDR3 consists of 12 residues. From germline, CDR1 is SGHTA and CDR2 FQGNSA. The CDR3 DNA follows: TGTGCCAGCAGCTTGCTACCTCATACGCAGTATTTT. Residues: CASSLLPHTQYF.

This clonotype was found a few times. The gene calls are TRBV2 and TRBJ1-1; D not resolved. The CDR3 runs 13 residues. The V end lost 6 bases, the J end lost 1 base, and 9 bases lay between the germline ends. The germline V gene encodes CDR1 SNHLY and CDR2 FYNNEI. CDR3 protein: CASRYYRNTEAFF. CDR3 DNA: TGTGCCAGCAGATATTACAGGAACACTGAAGCTTTCTTT.

The DNA of the CDR3 is TGTGCCAGCAGCTCCTCCTTGGCCAACACCGGGGAGCTGTTTTTT. Translation gives CASSSSLANTGELFF. This sequence joins TRBV7-8 and TRBJ2-2; no firm D call. The V gene's germline CDR1 is SGHVS and CDR2 FQNEAQ. The length of the CDR3 is 15 residues. V gave up 4 bases and J gave up 2 bases, with 11 bases separating them. The complete variable domain, with remaining parts taken from reference TRBV7-8 and TRBJ2-2, reads GAGVSQSPRYKVAKRGQDVALRCDPISGHVSLFWYQQALGQGPEFLTYFQNEAQLDKSGLPSDRFFAERPEGSVSTLKIQRTQQEDSAVYLCASSSSLANTGELFFGEGSRLTVL.

This clonotype was observed at least ten times. J is TRBJ2-7 and V is TRBV25-1; possible D gene TRBD1, 5 bases. Germline lookup yields CDR1 MGHDK and CDR2 SYGVNS. The V end lost 6 bases, the J end lost 2 bases, and 11 bases lay between the germline ends. The CDR3 length is 13 residues. CDR3 protein: CASSRARAYEQYF. DNA of the CDR3: TGTGCCAGCAGCAGGGCAAGGGCCTACGAGCAGTACTTC.

This clonotype appeared a few times. The chain couples TRBV18 to TRBJ2-7, with a weak D call TRBD1 (5 bases). The CDR3 consists of 15 residues. Trimming took 2 bases from V and 0 from J, leaving 11 bases between them. Germline assignment: CDR1 KGHSH and CDR2 LQKENI. Written as DNA, the CDR3 is TGTGCCAGCTCACCATATCGGCAGGGCTCCTACGAGCAGTACTTC. Amino acids: CASSPYRQGSYEQYF.

V is TRBV7-6 and J is TRBJ2-7; 9 bases align to TRBD1. CDR3 length: 16 amino acids. Per the germline V gene, CDR1 is SGHVS and CDR2 is FNYEAQ. The V gene end was trimmed by 1 base and the J gene end by 3 bases; junction bases not matched to a gene: 7. CDR3 nucleotides: TGTGCCAGCAGCTTAGGATGGGGACAGGGTCTCTACGAGCAGTACTTC. It yields the protein CASSLGWGQGLYEQYF.

The table lists this clonotype with a few counts. This chain connects TRBV29-1 to TRBJ2-1; 8 bases line up with TRBD1. Germline V gene lookup returns CDR1 SQVTM and CDR2 ANQGSEA. The CDR3 is made up of 12 amino acids. Losses at the gene ends were 6 bases for V and 5 bases for J; bases not matched to a gene: 3. The CDR3 region has the DNA TGCAGCGTCGTGGGACAGGACAATGAGCAGTTCTTC. Translating gives CSVVGQDNEQFF.

V gene TRBV2 combines with J gene TRBJ1-5, with D possibly being TRBD1 (5 bases). V lost 6 bases and J 4 bases, leaving 13 bases between the germline ends. Germline-derived CDR1 and CDR2 are SNHLY and FYNNEI. CDR3 length equals 14 residues. CDR3 nucleotides: TGTGCCAGCAGGGAGGACACTCGAAATCAGCCCCAGCATTTT. Protein product: CASREDTRNQPQHF.

V is TRBV7-9 and J is TRBJ2-7; TRBD1 matches 9 bases. The CDR3 loop spans 16 amino acids. CDR1 is SEHNR, CDR2 FQNEAQ, per germline (reference sequence). After removal of 3 bases from V and 3 bases from J, the junction contained 9 bases not matched to a gene. The CDR3 nucleotides are TGTGCCAGCAGCTTGGGCCGGGACAGGGAGGGCTACGAGCAGTACTTC. This gives the protein CASSLGRDREGYEQYF.

This clonotype has a handful of counts. V gene TRBV2 combines with J gene TRBJ2-7; 7 bases match TRBD1. The length of the CDR3 is 15 residues. Unmatched junction bases numbered 11, after V lost 6 bases and J lost 3 bases. Germline V CDR1 and CDR2: SNHLY, FYNNEI. In DNA form, the CDR3 reads TGTGCCAGCAGACGAGGGACAGACTATTTCTACGAGCAGTACTTC. This encodes CASRRGTDYFYEQYF.

This chain uses TRBV12-3 or TRBV12-4 with TRBJ2-7, with 9 bases lining up with TRBD2. This CDR3 is built from 17 residues. The V and J ends lost 1 base and 4 bases, in that order; junction bases with no gene match: 11. The chain's CDR3 is CASSLDRREGRTYEQYF. Here the CDR3 DNA reads TGTGCCAGCAGTTTAGATCGGCGGGAGGGTCGGACGTACGAGCAGTACTTC.

This chain joins TRBV7-6 and TRBJ2-3, with 8 bases that match TRBD1. Germline V gene data show CDR1 as SGHVS and CDR2 as FNYEAQ. This CDR3 contains 16 residues. Trimming cost V 1 base and J 2 bases; bases outside gene matches: 5. In nucleotides, the CDR3 is TGTGCCAGCAGCTTAGGCGGGACAGGAGTCACAGATACGCAGTATTTT. This encodes CASSLGGTGVTDTQYF.

This chain joins TRBV7-2 and TRBJ1-1; D is perhaps TRBD1 (5 bases). The CDR3 contains 15 residues. Germline V gene data show CDR1 as SGHTA and CDR2 as FQGNSA. Trimming stripped 1 base from V and 4 bases from J, with 13 bases between. In DNA, the CDR3 is TGTGCCAGCAGCTTAGTAGGCGCAGGGTCCACTGAAGCTTTCTTT. Its translation: CASSLVGAGSTEAFF.